A selection of T cell receptor beta chains follows, all from one sample in a study of spatial heterogeneity in lung cancer. TCRdb re-called the 5' RACE reads with MiXCR, one entry per CDR3 protein. The data contain just under 45,000 distinct CDR3 sequences, around 21% of them singletons. The sequenced sample was PBMCs, obtained at follow-up. These receptors were obtained from a female donor with early-stage non-small cell lung cancer. Both conserved end residues are part of each CDR3. The D gene is left open where the match is weak. Clone sizes are given selectively: once, few, many, or a class where the clone is expanded.

NA,TRBJ2-2,TRBV24-1,NA,TGTGCCACCAGTGGCCAATACACCGGGGAGCTGTTTTTT,CATSGQYTGELFF
NA,TRBJ1-2,TRBV7-9,few,TGTGCCAGCAGCAGGGACAACTATGGCTACACCTTC,CASSRDNYGYTF
TRBD2,TRBJ2-5,TRBV7-2,NA,TGTGCCAGCAGCTTACCGACTAGCCCCTTTGACTTC,CASSLPTSPFDF
NA,TRBJ2-1,TRBV3-1,many,TGTGCCAGCAGCCGACCTACTAGCCCCCAGGGGCAGTTCTTC,CASSRPTSPQGQFF
NA,TRBJ1-3,TRBV20-1,few,TGCAGTGCTAGTTTTGAGAGCTCTGGAAACACCATATATTTT,CSASFESSGNTIYF
NA,TRBJ1-2,TRBV6-1,few,TGTGCCAGCAGTGAAGCCGTGGGGGCAGAAGGCTACACCTTC,CASSEAVGAEGYTF
NA,TRBJ2-1,TRBV20-1,NA,TGCAGTGCTAGAGACAGGGCCGATGAGCAGTTCTTC,CSARDRADEQFF
TRBD2,TRBJ2-1,TRBV4-1,many,TGCGCCAGCAGCCAAGATCGGGCTAGCGGGGGGTACAATGAGCAGTTCTTC,CASSQDRASGGYNEQFF
TRBD2,TRBJ2-1,TRBV3-1,few,TGTGCCAGCAGCCAAGGGTTAGCGGGGGGGCCTTACAATGAGCAGTTCTTC,CASSQGLAGGPYNEQFF
NA,TRBJ2-7,TRBV10-3,many,TGTGCCATCAGTGGTGACGCCTACGAGCAGTACTTC,CAISGDAYEQYF
NA,TRBJ2-3,TRBV7-9,NA,TGTGCCAGCAGCCCGAGGAGAAGCACAGATACGCAGTATTTT,CASSPRRSTDTQYF
NA,TRBJ2-7,TRBV29-1,many,TGCAGCATCCGGGGCAGACTCTACGAGCAGTACTTC,CSIRGRLYEQYF
NA,TRBJ1-2,TRBV19,many,TGTGCCAGTAGTATTCCACCAGGTGGGGGCTACACCTTC,CASSIPPGGGYTF
TRBD2,TRBJ2-3,TRBV5-4,NA,TGTGCCAGCAGCCTGCGGGGGGAATTAACAGATACGCAGTATTTT,CASSLRGELTDTQYF
NA,TRBJ2-5,TRBV9,many,TGTGCCAGCAGCGTAGGCGCCCAAGAGACCCAGTACTTC,CASSVGAQETQYF
TRBD1,TRBJ2-3,TRBV20-1,many,TGCAGTGCTAGATCCGGGACAGGTAAAGATACGCAGTATTTT,CSARSGTGKDTQYF
NA,TRBJ1-1,TRBV12-3/TRBV12-4,NA,TGTGCCAGCAGCCCGGGGGGGGTTGAAGCTTTCTTT,CASSPGGVEAFF
TRBD1,TRBJ1-2,TRBV3-1,few,TGTGCCAGCAGCCTTAGAGGACAGGGGGCGGAAGGCTACACCTTC,CASSLRGQGAEGYTF
TRBD1,TRBJ1-4,TRBV11-2,few,TGTGCCAGCAGCTCCCGAGGGACAGCGATTAATGAAAAACTGTTTTTT,CASSSRGTAINEKLFF
TRBD1,TRBJ1-3,TRBV7-2,many,TGTGCCAGCAGCTTAGCGTTGGGACAGGGTACCTACACCATATATTTT,CASSLALGQGTYTIYF
NA,TRBJ2-1,TRBV7-8,NA,TGTGCCAGCAGCCCGTCGCCCCTCTCACGGCAGTTCTTC,CASSPSPLSRQFF